This T cell receptor (beta chain) was recorded in a study of Ad26.COV2.S vaccination and SARS-CoV-2 variants. Method: immunoSEQ multiplex PCR; TCRdb's copy keeps in-frame clones and lacks some. The repertoire holds around 500,000 clones, with approximately 90% as singletons. Documented treatment: some 20 received Ad26.COV2.S at low or high dose, single or two shots; 5 received placebo; per-sample allocation not given. Collection of the samples took place on day 63 after the first injection of vaccine or placebo. The CDR3 runs to 14 residues. The germline CDR1 and CDR2 sequences are SGHDN and FVKESK. V was clipped by 0 bases and J by 8 bases, with 10 bases between them. There are a few counts of this clone. Its antigen remains unidentified. Regarding the study as a whole: Ad26.COV2.S recipients had broader spike-specific TCRs (P = 0.0014). Vaccinees reportedly had broad spike-specific CD8+ and CD4+ T cell responses.

The chain has TRBV14 and TRBJ1-4, with D perhaps TRBD1 (6 bases). This material consisted of peripheral blood, taken in a trial of Ad26.COV2.S vaccine versus placebo. This receptor was obtained from a person aged 18 to 65 who received the Ad26.COV2.S COVID-19 vaccine or a placebo. DNA for the CDR3: TGTGCCAGCAGCCAAGACAGGGGAGACGAAAAACTGTTTTTT. Its protein product is CASSQDRGDEKLFF. Full variable domain (missing parts from reference TRBV14 and TRBJ1-4): EAGVTQFPSHSVIEKGQTVTLRCDPISGHDNLYWYRRVMGKEIKFLLHFVKESKQDESGMPNNRFLAERTGGTYSTLKVQPAELEDSGVYFCASSQDRGDEKLFFGSGTQLSVL.